The 10 T cell receptor beta chains below all came from one sample that was sequenced in a study of T cells in women clearing cervical HPV infection (dated by TCRdb to about 2018). Library method: the immunoSEQ multiplex PCR assay. Sourced from immuneACCESS, this table was stored by TCRdb with only in-frame sequences that have V and J called. A share of the clones is absent; for the studies checked, an unresolved V gene accounts for under half, and the remainder has no known explanation. This sample's table carries around 39,000 clones. The ten most abundant clones make up around 6.5% of the sample. The sample consisted of blood buffy coat. Receptors originate from a woman between 18 and 70 years old with a cervical HPV16 infection that either progressed to CIN3+ or cleared (not recorded which).

Worth noting for this clone: The read falls 3 residues short of the CDR3 end, and the missing part is taken from the germline J gene. The V and J genes are TRBV5-1 and TRBJ2-7; D unclear. The CDR3 length is 13 residues. The germline V gene has CDR1 SGHRS and CDR2 YFSETQ. V lost 1 base to trimming and J lost 0 bases, with 5 bases between them. This CDR3 reads CASSLTNSYEQYF. The sequenced CDR3 bases are TGCGCCAGCAGCTTGACTAACTCCTACGAG.

On this clone: The read is 3 residues too short to cover the CDR3 end, so that end is filled in from the germline J gene. The genes are TRBV4-1 and TRBJ1-2; possible D gene TRBD1, 6 bases. The germline CDR1 and CDR2 sequences are MGHRA and YSYEKL. Trimming removed 3 bases at V and 6 bases at J, with 17 bases between. This CDR3 is built from 15 residues. Here the CDR3 reads CASSQHGTLGDGYTF. The covered CDR3 bases are TGCGCCAGCAGCCAGCACGGGACACTTGGGGATGGC.

In regard to this clone: Read data end 3 residues before the CDR3 end; the end is taken from the germline J gene. The chain recombines TRBV5-5 with TRBJ1-1; 8 nucleotides match TRBD1. Germline lookup yields CDR1 SGHKS and CDR2 YYEKEE (reference sequence). The ends lost 2 bases at V and 6 bases at J; junction bases unmatched: 6. The CDR3 runs to 14 residues. CDR3 in amino acids: CASSLGQGAPEAFF. Incomplete CDR3 DNA: TGTGCCAGCAGCTTAGGGCAGGGGGCGCCTGAA.

Of note for this clone: The read terminates 3 residues before the CDR3 end, so the remaining end is supplied by the germline J gene. The rearrangement joins TRBV9 to TRBJ1-2; D is perhaps TRBD1 (6 bases). The germline gives CDR1 SGDLS, CDR2 YYNGEE. This CDR3 is 15 amino acids long. V was cut by 0 bases and J by 5 bases, with 14 bases left in between. CDR3 DNA, as far as it was read: TGTGCCAGCAGCGTAGGGGGCAGGGGCAGGTATGGC. It codes for CASSVGGRGRYG. In full, the CDR3 reads CASSVGGRGRYGYTF.

About this clone: Read data end 3 residues before the CDR3 end; the end is taken from the germline J gene. The chain links TRBV20-1 to TRBJ1-5; 7 bases match TRBD1. The junction had 8 bases not matched to a gene; V was cut back by 1 base and J by 5 bases. The CDR3 is made up of 15 amino acids. The V gene's germline CDR1 is DFQATT and CDR2 SNEGSKA (reference sequence). The sequenced CDR3 bases are TGCAGTGCTAGAGCCGAACAGGGGCACGATCAGCCC. Encoded protein: CSARAEQGHDQP. The whole CDR3 region reads CSARAEQGHDQPQHF.

With regard to this clone: The junction and the germline gene differ at one end; a read error may be behind it. The sequenced fragment ends 3 residues before the CDR3 boundary, so the rest is inferred from the germline J gene. The sample carries other DNA sequences with the same CDR3. This chain joins TRBV5-6 and TRBJ1-3, with unresolved D. The CDR3 totals 15 residues. CDR1 and CDR2 from the germline V gene are SGHDT and YYEEEE. The CDR3 region is CASSRASSGRNTIYF. The CDR3 DNA, read in part, is TGTGCCAGCAGTCGAGCGAGCAGTGGTAGAAACACA.

Note on this clone: The read ends 3 residues before the CDR3 terminus; that terminus is restored from the germline J gene. The rearrangement links TRBV30 to TRBJ1-4; 9 bases line up with TRBD1. Germline CDR1 GTSNPN, CDR2 SVGIG (reference sequence). The CDR3 consists of 18 residues. The part of the CDR3 DNA that was read is TGTGCCTGGAGTGTAAATCGCATGATAGGGGACAGGGACTCACCA. Its translation: CAWSVNRMIGDRDSP. In full, the CDR3 is CAWSVNRMIGDRDSPLFF.

CDR3 protein: CASSPNRDYGQYF. Partial CDR3 DNA: TGTGCCAGCTCACCAAACAGGGATTATGGT. The chain links TRBV18 to TRBJ2-4; perhaps TRBD1 as D (6 bases). The read ends 3 residues early relative to the CDR3; the germline J gene fills the gap. The CDR3 is 13 amino acids. CDR1 is KGHSH, CDR2 LQKENI, per germline.

As for this clone: From the germline J gene comes the end of the CDR3, since the read stops 3 residues before it. The chain couples TRBV7-6 to TRBJ1-2, with D possibly matching TRBD1 (5 bases). This CDR3 contains 15 residues. Germline assignment: CDR1 SGHVS and CDR2 FNYEAQ. CDR3 protein: CASSKTGTSDGTYTF. The CDR3 bases that were read are TGTGCCAGCAGTAAAACCGGGACTAGCGATGGTACC.

A note on this clone: The CDR3 goes on 3 residues after the read ends, and that part is filled in from the germline J gene. The rearrangement links TRBV2 to TRBJ2-1; 11 nucleotides match TRBD2. Per germline, CDR1 SNHLY and CDR2 FYNNEI. This CDR3 has 17 amino acids. V shed 1 base, J shed 0 bases, and the junction held 2 bases outside the gene matches. The DNA read from the CDR3 is TGTGCCAGCAGTGAAGTAGCGGGAGGGACCTCCTACAATGAG. Translated, it gives CASSEVAGGTSYNE. In full, the CDR3 is CASSEVAGGTSYNEQFF.